This TCR beta chain comes out of a study of cytomegalovirus exposure and HLA in healthy donors. Study-wide results and limits: The listing of 150 or so TCR beta chains classed them as cytomegalovirus-associated. Most TCR sequences were uncommon, yet certain public TCRs appeared in many donors.

For this clone: As yet, its antigen is unknown.

V was pared by 8 bases and J by 5 bases, with 22 bases between. The CDR3 length is 16 residues. CDR1 and CDR2 (germline): LNHDA, SQIVND (reference sequence). PCR was performed using 60 Vbeta and 13 Jbeta primers. Some clones are missing from TCRdb's copy, which holds only in-frame ones; the method was immunoSEQ multiplex PCR. The sample has 150,000 or so clones, nearly 80% seen once; the top ten hold approximately 15%. The specimen sequenced was PBMCs. The chain uses TRBV19 and TRBJ1-5; D gene unclear. The TCR was taken from a middle-aged woman in good health and CMV-seronegative. CDR3 nucleotides: TGTGCCAGTGGTAGTCCCGCCGGGGTGAGATATCAGCCCCAGCATTTT. Its translation is CASGSPAGVRYQPQHF.